The next 10 T cell receptor beta chains were all read from a single sample in a study of breast tumors, draining lymph nodes, adjacent tissues. TCRdb itself ran the multiplex PCR reads through MiXCR, one entry per CDR3 protein. The table includes about 53,000 distinct CDR3 sequences, roughly 39% detected once. Specimen: breast tumor tissue. Every receptor here comes from a female donor with breast cancer. Some clones in this sample may be carry-over from other donors' samples.

This clonotype was seen at least ten times. The rearrangement uses TRBV27 and TRBJ2-7, with no clear D. The CDR3 covers 14 residues. CDR1 and CDR2 from the germline V gene are MNHEY and SMNVEV (reference sequence). V dropped 3 bases and J dropped 1 base, with 10 bases sitting between them. CDR3 DNA sequence: TGTGCCAGCAGTTTGGCTAGTCGTTCCTACGAGCAGTACTTC. It specifies CASSLASRSYEQYF.

The chain links TRBV10-3 to TRBJ1-1, with TRBD1 identical over 8 bases. V shed 5 bases and J 1 base; nucleotides not matched to a gene: 12. The CDR3 runs 17 residues. Germline V gene lookup returns CDR1 ENHRY and CDR2 SYGVKD. The CDR3 coding sequence is TGTGCCATCAGTTCACTCCTACCCGGACAGGGGAACACTGAAGCTTTCTTT. Translated, it gives CAISSLLPGQGNTEAFF.

This chain joins TRBV7-8 and TRBJ2-5; D remains ambiguous. The length of the CDR3 is 15 residues. CDR1 and CDR2 (germline): SGHVS, FQNEAQ. The V and J ends lost 0 bases and 2 bases respectively, with 10 bases between them. The CDR3 bases are TGTGCCAGCAGCTTAGCGCACCGCCCACAAGAGACCCAGTACTTC. Translated: CASSLAHRPQETQYF.

This clonotype came up many times. The rearrangement uses TRBV11-1 and TRBJ2-1; D remains unclear. CDR1 and CDR2 from the germline V gene are SGHAT and FQDESV (reference sequence). V lost 0 bases, J lost 9 bases, and 6 bases lay in between. This CDR3 has 12 amino acids. The CDR3 protein is CASSLAYAEQFF. CDR3 DNA: TGTGCCAGCAGCTTAGCCTACGCTGAGCAGTTCTTC.

In its sample, this clonotype was seen many times. V gene TRBV7-3 combines with J gene TRBJ2-3; D may be TRBD1 (5 bases). Germline CDR1 SGHTA, CDR2 FQGTGA. The CDR3 loop spans 15 amino acids. Trimming removed 0 bases from V and 5 bases from J, with 12 bases in between. CDR3 DNA sequence: TGTGCCAGCAGCTTAACAGGGGTCGTTGGAGATACGCAGTATTTT. Translation: CASSLTGVVGDTQYF.

This clonotype came up many times. This chain links TRBV4-3 with TRBJ1-6, with D uncertain. V lost 5 bases, J lost 5 bases, and 10 bases lay in between. The germline CDR1 and CDR2 sequences are LGHNA and YSLEER. This CDR3 region has 14 residues. CDR3 region: CASSFRGDNSPLHF. CDR3 nucleotide sequence: TGCGCCAGCAGCTTCCGGGGAGATAATTCACCCCTCCACTTT.

In this sample, this clonotype turned up many times. The chain couples TRBV5-6 to TRBJ1-2; TRBD1 matches at 7 bases. Germline V gives CDR1 SGHDT, CDR2 YYEEEE. The V segment lost 3 bases and the J segment 0 bases; nucleotides outside the gene matches: 11. The CDR3 has 17 residues. CDR3 protein: CASSSGTAGGSNYGYTF. The DNA of the CDR3 is TGTGCCAGCAGCTCCGGGACAGCCGGAGGTTCTAACTATGGCTACACCTTC.

This clonotype has at least ten counts. V and J are TRBV30 and TRBJ1-2; D ambiguous. The CDR3 consists of 14 residues. CDR1 GTSNPN and CDR2 SVGIG come from the germline V gene (reference sequence). V was trimmed by 1 base and J by 6 bases, leaving 15 bases between them. The CDR3 reads CAWSGFVRSDGYTF. The CDR3 DNA follows: TGTGCCTGGAGTGGTTTTGTTAGAAGCGATGGCTACACCTTC.

This clonotype was seen just once. The J gene is TRBJ2-7, the V gene TRBV20-1; 13 bases are a match to TRBD2. This CDR3 comprises 16 residues. After removal of 6 bases from V and 1 base from J, the junction contained 9 bases not matched to a gene. Germline CDR1 is DFQATT and CDR2 is SNEGSKA (reference sequence). The CDR3 bases are TGCAGTGCCCTTAGGACTAGCGGGAGCCGATCCTACGAGCAGTACTTC. Translation gives CSALRTSGSRSYEQYF.

This clonotype showed up many times. This chain links TRBV5-1 with TRBJ2-3, with no clear D. The CDR3 runs to 12 residues. Germline lookup yields CDR1 SGHRS and CDR2 YFSETQ. Trimming left V 3 bases short and J 5 bases short, with 7 bases between. The chain's CDR3 is CASSSTGDTQYF. The DNA for the CDR3 is TGCGCCAGCAGCTCAACCGGAGATACGCAGTATTTT.